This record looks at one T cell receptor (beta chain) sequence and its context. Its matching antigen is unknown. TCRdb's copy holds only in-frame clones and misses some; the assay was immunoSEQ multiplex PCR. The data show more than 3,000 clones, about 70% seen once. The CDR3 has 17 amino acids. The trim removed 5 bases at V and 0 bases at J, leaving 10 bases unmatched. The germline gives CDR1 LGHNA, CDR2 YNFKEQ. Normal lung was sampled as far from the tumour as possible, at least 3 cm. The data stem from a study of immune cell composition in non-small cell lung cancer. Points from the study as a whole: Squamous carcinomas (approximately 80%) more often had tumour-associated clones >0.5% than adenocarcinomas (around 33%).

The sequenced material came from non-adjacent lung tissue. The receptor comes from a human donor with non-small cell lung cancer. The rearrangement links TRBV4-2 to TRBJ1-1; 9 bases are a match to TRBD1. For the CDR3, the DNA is TGTGCCAGCAGCACGGGACAGGGAGCCGCAATGAACACTGAAGCTTTCTTT. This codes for CASSTGQGAAMNTEAFF.